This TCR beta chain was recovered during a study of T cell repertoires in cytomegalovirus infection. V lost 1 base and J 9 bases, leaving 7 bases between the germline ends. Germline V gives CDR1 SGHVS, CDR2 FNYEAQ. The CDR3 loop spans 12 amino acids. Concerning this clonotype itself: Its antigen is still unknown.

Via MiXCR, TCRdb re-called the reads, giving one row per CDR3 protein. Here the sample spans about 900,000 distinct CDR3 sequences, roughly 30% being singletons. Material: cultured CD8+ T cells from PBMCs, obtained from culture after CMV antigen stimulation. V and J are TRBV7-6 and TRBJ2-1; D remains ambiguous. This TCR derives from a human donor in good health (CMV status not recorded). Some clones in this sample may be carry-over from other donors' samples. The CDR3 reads CASSLEDLEQFF. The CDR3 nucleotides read TGTGCCAGCAGCTTAGAGGACCTTGAGCAGTTCTTC.